The entry below describes one T cell receptor beta chain. Its antigen is undetermined. Assay: immunoSEQ multiplex PCR; the TCRdb copy retains only in-frame clones and omits some. The sample has some 140,000 clones, 84% seen once. Germline CDR1 SEHNR, CDR2 FQNEAQ (reference sequence). Unmatched junction bases numbered 11, after V lost 7 bases and J lost 8 bases. CDR3 length equals 15 residues. The donors were in the roughly 130-subject validation cohort, distinct from the approximately 670-subject first cohort. The sample originates from a study of cytomegalovirus exposure and HLA in healthy donors. Study results and limitations: Through in vitro validation, three CMV-associated chains were shown to be specific for CMV antigens. High sensitivity and specificity were reportedly achieved when the classifier diagnosed cytomegalovirus status. Researchers catalogued about 160 TCR beta chains as cytomegalovirus-associated.

V and J are TRBV7-9 and TRBJ2-5; 12 bases are a match to TRBD2. The sample comprised PBMCs. The source of this sequence is a woman aged 25 to 39 in good health and CMV-seronegative. The chain's CDR3 is CASTRSSGGAKTQYF. The CDR3 region has the DNA TGTGCCAGCACCCGGTCTAGCGGGGGGGCCAAAACCCAGTACTTC.